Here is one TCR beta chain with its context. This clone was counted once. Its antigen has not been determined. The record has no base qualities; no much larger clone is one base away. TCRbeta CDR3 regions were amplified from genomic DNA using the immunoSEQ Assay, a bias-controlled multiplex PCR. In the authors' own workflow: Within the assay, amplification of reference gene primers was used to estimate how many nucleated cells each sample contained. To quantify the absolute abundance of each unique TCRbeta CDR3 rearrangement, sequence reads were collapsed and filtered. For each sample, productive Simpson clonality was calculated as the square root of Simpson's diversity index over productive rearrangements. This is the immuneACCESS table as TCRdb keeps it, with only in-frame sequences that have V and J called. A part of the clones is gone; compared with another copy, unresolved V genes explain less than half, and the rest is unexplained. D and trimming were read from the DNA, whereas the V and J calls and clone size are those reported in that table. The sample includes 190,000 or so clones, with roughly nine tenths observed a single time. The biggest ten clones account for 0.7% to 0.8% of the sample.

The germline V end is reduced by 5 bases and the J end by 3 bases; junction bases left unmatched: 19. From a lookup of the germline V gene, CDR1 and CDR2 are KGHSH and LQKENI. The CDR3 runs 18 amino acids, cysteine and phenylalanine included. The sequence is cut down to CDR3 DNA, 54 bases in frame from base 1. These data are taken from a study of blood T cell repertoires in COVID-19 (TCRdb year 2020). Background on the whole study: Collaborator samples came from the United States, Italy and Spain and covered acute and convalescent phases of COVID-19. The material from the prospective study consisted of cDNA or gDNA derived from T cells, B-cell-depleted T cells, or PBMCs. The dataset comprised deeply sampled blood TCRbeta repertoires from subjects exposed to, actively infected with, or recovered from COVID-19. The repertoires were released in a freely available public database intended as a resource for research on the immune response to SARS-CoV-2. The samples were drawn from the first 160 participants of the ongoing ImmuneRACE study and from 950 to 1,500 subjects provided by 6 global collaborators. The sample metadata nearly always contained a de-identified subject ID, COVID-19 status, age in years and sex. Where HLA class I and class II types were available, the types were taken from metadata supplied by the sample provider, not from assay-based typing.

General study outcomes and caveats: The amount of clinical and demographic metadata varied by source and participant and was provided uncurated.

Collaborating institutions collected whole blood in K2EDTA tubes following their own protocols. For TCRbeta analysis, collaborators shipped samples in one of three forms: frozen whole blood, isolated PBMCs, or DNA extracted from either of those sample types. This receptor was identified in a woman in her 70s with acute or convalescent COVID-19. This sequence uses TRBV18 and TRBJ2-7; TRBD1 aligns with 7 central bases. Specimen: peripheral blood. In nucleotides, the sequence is TGTGCCAGCTCAGCGTCCCAGGGACAGCCCCGCGGTAGCTACGAGCAGTACTTC. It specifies CASSASQGQPRGSYEQYF.